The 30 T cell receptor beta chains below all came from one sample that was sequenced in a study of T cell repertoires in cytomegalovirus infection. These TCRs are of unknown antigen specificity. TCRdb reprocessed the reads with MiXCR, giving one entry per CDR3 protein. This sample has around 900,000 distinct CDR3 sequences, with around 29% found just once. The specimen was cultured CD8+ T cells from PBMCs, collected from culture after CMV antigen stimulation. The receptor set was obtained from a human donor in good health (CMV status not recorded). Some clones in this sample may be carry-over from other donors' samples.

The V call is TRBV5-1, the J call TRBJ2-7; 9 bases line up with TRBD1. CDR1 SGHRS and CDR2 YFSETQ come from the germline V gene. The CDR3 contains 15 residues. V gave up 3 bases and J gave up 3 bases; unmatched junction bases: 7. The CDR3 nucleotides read TGCGCCAGCAGCTCAGAGGACAGGGGCGACTACGAGCAGTACGTC. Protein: CASSSEDRGDYEQYV.

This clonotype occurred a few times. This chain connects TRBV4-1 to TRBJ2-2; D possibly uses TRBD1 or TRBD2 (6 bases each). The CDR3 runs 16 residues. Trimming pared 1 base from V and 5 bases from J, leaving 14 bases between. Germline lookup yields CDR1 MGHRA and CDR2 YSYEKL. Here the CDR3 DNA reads TGCGCCAGCAGCCAAGCCAGGGGAGGAGTAACCGGGGAGCTGTTTTTT. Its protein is CASSQARGGVTGELFF.

DNA of the CDR3: TGCAGCGTTGAATCGAGAGGGTTGAACACTGAAGCTTTCTTT. This sequence encodes CSVESRGLNTEAFF. This chain connects TRBV29-1 to TRBJ1-1, with unresolved D. The CDR3 has 14 residues. The V and J ends lost 2 bases and 0 bases respectively, with 10 bases between them. The germline CDR1 and CDR2 sequences are SQVTM and ANQGSEA. The variable domain in full, completed from reference TRBV29-1 and TRBJ1-1, reads SAVISQKPSRDICQRGTSLTIQCQVDSQVTMMFWYRQQPGQSLTLIATANQGSEATYESGFVIDKFPISRPNLTFSTLTVSNMSPEDSSIYLCSVESRGLNTEAFFGQGTRLTVV.

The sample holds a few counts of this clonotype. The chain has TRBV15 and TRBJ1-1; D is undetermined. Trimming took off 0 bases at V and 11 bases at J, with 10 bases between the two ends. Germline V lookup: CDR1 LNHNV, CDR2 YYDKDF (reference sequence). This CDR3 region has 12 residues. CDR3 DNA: TGTGCCACCAGCAGAGATGGGAGGGAGGCTTTCTTT. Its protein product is CATSRDGREAFF. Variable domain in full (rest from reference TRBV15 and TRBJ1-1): DAMVIQNPRYQVTQFGKPVTLSCSQTLNHNVMYWYQQKSSQAPKLLFHYYDKDFNNEADTPDNFQSRRPNTSFCFLDIRSPGLGDTAMYLCATSRDGREAFFGQGTRLTVV.

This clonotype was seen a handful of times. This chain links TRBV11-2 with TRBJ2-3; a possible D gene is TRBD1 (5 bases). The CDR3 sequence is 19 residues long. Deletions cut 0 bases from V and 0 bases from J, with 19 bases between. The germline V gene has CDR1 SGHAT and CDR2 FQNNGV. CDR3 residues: CASSLETDNPLFSTDTQYF. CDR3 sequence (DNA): TGTGCCAGCAGCTTAGAGACGGACAATCCGTTATTTAGCACAGATACGCAGTATTTT.

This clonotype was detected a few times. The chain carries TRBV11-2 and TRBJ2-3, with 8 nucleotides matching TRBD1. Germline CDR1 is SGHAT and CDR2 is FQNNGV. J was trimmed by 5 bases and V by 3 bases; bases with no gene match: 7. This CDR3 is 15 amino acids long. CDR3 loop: CASSFRQGNRDTQYF. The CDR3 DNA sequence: TGTGCCAGCAGCTTCCGACAGGGGAATAGAGATACGCAGTATTTT.

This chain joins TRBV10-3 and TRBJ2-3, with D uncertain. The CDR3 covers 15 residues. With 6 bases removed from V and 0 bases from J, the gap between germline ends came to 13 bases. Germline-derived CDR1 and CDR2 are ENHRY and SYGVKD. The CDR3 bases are TGTGCCATCAGGACCAGATACCCTAGCACAGATACGCAGTATTTT. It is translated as CAIRTRYPSTDTQYF.

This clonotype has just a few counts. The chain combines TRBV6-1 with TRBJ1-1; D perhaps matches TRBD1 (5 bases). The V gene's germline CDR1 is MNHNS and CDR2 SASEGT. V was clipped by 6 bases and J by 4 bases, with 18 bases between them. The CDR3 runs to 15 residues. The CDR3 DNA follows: TGTGCCAGCAGCCACTGGGGGGATTCAGGCACTGAAGCTTTCTTT. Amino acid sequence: CASSHWGDSGTEAFF.

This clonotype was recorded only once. The CDR3: CASSYGSHLGYTF. Here the CDR3 DNA reads TGTGCCAGCAGTTATGGGAGCCATTTAGGCTACACCTTC. This chain joins TRBV6-5 and TRBJ1-2; D gene unclear. V was clipped by 3 bases and J by 8 bases, with 13 bases between them. Germline CDR1 reads MNHEY; CDR2 reads SVGAGI. The CDR3 contains 13 residues.

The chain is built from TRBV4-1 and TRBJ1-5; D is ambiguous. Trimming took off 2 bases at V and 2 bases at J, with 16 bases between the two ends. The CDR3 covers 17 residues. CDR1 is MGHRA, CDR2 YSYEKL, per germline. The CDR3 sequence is CASSQSGSFDGNQPQHF. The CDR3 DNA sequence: TGCGCCAGCAGCCAATCTGGGAGTTTCGACGGCAATCAGCCCCAGCATTTT.

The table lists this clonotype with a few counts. CDR3 bases: TGTGCCAGCAGCGAAGGACAGGGGGCGATTTGGGGTGAGCAGTTCTTC. Its translation: CASSEGQGAIWGEQFF. The chain has TRBV5-6 and TRBJ2-1, with 11 bases fitting TRBD1. This CDR3 is 16 amino acids long. Per the germline V gene, CDR1 is SGHDT and CDR2 is YYEEEE. J gave up 9 bases and V 4 bases, and 12 bases lay outside the gene matches.

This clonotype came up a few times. In nucleotides, the CDR3 is TGTGCCAGCAGCCAAGATGCCAGGGGACCCTACGAGCAGTACTTC. Translating gives CASSQDARGPYEQYF. The rearrangement links TRBV4-2 to TRBJ2-7, with D possibly being TRBD1 (6 bases). The germline V and J ends were trimmed by 0 bases and 2 bases, with 11 bases remaining between them. CDR3 length: 15 residues. Germline V gene lookup returns CDR1 LGHNA and CDR2 YNFKEQ.

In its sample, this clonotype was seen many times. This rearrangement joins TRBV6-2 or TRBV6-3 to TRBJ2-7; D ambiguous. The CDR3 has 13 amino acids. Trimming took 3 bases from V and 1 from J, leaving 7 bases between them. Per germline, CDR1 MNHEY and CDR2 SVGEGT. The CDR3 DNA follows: TGTGCCAGCAGTTATGGGCCGTCCTACGAGCAGTACGTC. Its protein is CASSYGPSYEQYV.

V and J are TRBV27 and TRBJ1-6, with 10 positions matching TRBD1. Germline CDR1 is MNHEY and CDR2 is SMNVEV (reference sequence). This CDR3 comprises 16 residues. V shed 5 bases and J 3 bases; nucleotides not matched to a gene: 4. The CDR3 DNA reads TGTGCCAGCAGTCGGGGACAGGGGAACTATAATTCACCCCTCCACTTT. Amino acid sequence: CASSRGQGNYNSPLHF.

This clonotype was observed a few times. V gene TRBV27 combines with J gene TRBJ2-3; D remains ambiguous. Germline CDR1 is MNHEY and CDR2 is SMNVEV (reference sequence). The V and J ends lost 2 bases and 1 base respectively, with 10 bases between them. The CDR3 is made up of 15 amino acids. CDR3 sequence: CASSLRRSGTDTQYF. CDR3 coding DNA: TGTGCCAGCAGTTTAAGACGTAGTGGCACAGATACGCAGTATTTT.

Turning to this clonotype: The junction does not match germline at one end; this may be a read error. The CDR3 region has the DNA TGTGTCAGCAGCGCTCCTCAGGGATTCACAGATACGCAGTATTTT. Translation gives CVSSAPQGFTDTQYF. J is TRBJ2-3 and V is TRBV11-2; possible D gene TRBD1, 5 bases. Germline V gives CDR1 SGHAT, CDR2 FQNNGV. This CDR3 is 15 amino acids long. Variable domain in full (rest from reference TRBV11-2 and TRBJ2-3): EAGVAQSPRYKIIEKRQSVAFWCNPISGHATLYWYQQILGQGPKLLIQFQNNGVVDDSQLPKDRFSAERLKGVDSTLKIQPAKLEDSAVYLCVSSAPQGFTDTQYFGPGTRLTVL.

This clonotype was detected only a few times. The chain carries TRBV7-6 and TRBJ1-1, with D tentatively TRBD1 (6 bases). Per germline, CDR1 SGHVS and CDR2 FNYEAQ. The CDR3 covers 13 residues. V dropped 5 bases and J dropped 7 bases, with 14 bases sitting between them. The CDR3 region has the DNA TGTGCCAGCAGCCTTTGGACAGCTAATGAAGCTTTCTTT. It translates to CASSLWTANEAFF.

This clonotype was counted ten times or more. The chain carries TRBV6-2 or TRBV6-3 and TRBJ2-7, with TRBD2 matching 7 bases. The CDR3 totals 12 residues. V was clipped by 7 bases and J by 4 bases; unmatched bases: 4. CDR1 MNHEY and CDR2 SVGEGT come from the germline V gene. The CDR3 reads CASTHGGYEQYV. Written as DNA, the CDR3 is TGTGCCAGCACCCACGGGGGGTACGAGCAGTACGTC.

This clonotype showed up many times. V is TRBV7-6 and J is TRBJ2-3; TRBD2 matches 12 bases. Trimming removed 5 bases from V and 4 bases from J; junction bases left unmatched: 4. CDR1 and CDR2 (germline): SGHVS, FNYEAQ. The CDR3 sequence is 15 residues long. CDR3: CASSPTSGGPDTQYF. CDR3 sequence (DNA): TGTGCCAGCAGCCCGACTAGCGGGGGCCCAGATACGCAGTATTTT.

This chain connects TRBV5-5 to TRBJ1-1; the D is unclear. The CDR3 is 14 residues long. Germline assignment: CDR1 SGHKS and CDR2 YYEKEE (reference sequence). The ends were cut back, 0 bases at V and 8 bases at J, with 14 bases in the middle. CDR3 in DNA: TGTGCCAGCAGCTTGGTGCGGGAGCGGCGCGAAGCTTTCTTT. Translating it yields CASSLVRERREAFF.

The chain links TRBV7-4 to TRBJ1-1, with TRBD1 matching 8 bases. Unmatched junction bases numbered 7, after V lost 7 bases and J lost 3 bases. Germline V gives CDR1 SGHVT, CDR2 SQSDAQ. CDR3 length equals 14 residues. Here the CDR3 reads CASTSGGTDTEAFF. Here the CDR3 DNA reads TGTGCCAGCACGTCAGGGGGCACCGACACTGAAGCTTTCTTT.

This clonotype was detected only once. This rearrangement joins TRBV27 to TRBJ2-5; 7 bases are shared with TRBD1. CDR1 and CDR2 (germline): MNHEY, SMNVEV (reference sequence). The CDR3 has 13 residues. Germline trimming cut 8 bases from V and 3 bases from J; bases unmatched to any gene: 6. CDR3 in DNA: TGTGCCAGCGGTTGGACAGGAAAAGAGACCCAGTACTTC. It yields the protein CASGWTGKETQYF.

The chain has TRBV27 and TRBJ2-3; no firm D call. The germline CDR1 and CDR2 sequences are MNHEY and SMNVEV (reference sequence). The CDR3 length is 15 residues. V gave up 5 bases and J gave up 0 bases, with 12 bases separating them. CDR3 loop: CASSPLDGSTDTQYF. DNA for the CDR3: TGTGCCAGCAGTCCCCTGGACGGAAGCACAGATACGCAGTATTTT.

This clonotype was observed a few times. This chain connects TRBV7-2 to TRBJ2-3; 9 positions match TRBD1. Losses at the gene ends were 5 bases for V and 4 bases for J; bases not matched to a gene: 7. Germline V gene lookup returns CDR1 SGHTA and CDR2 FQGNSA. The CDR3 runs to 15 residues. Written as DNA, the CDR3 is TGTGCCAGCAGCCGGACAGGGGAGTTTTCAGATACGCAGTATTTT. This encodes CASSRTGEFSDTQYF. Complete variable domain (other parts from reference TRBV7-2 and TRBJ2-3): GAGVSQSPSNKVTEKGKDVELRCDPISGHTALYWYRQSLGQGLEFLIYFQGNSAPDKSGLPSDRFSAERTGGSVSTLTIQRTQQEDSAVYLCASSRTGEFSDTQYFGPGTRLTVL.

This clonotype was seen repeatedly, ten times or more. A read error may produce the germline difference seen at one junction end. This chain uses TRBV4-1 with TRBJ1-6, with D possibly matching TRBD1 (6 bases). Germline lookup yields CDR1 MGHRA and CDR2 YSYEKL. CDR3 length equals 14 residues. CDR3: CASSQGQGNSPLHF. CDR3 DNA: TGTGCCAGCAGCCAAGGGCAGGGGAATTCACCCCTCCACTTT.

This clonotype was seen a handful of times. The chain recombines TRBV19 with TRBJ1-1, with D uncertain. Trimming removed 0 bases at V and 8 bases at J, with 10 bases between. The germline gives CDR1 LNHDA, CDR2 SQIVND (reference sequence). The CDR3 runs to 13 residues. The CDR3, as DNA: TGTGCCAGTAGTATAGATCGGCAGGACGAAGCTTTCTTT. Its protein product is CASSIDRQDEAFF.

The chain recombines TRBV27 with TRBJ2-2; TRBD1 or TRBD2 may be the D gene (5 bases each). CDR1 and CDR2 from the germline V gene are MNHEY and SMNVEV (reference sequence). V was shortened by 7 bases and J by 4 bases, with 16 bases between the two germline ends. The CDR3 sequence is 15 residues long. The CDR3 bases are TGTGCCAGCACTTTCCTATTTGGGGGCACCGGGGAGCTGTTTTTT. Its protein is CASTFLFGGTGELFF.

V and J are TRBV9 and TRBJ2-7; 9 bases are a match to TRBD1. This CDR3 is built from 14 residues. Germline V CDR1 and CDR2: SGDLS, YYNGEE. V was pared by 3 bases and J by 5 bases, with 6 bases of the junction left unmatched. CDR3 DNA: TGTGCCAGCAGCGAAGGGACAGGGCGGGACGAGCAGTACTTC. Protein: CASSEGTGRDEQYF.

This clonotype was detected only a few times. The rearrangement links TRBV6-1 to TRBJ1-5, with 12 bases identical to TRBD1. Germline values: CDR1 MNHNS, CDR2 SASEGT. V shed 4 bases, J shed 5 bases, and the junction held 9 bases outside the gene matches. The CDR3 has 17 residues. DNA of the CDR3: TGTGCCAGCAGTGGACCTTATGGGACAGGGGGCGATCAGCCCCAGCATTTT. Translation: CASSGPYGTGGDQPQHF.

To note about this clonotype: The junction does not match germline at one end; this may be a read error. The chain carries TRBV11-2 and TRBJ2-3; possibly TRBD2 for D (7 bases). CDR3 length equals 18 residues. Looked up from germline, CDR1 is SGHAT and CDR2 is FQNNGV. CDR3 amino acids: CANSPPPFYGGPTDTQYF. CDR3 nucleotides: TGTGCCAACAGCCCTCCCCCCTTTTACGGGGGGCCAACAGATACGCAGTATTTT.